What follows are 14 T cell receptor beta chains derived from one specimen sequenced in a study of CD8 T cells in ankylosing spondylitis. Study-wide results and caveats: One TCR beta motif, made up of several highly homologous variants, appeared characteristic of ankylosing spondylitis blood.

Each CDR3 protein is one row after TCRdb ran MiXCR on the 5' RACE reads. The table lists hundreds of thousands of distinct CDR3 sequences, roughly 12% of them singletons. Their antigen targets remain unknown. The sample taken for sequencing was blood, either unsorted or a sorted T cell fraction (not recorded which). These receptors were obtained from a male donor with ankylosing spondylitis.

This clonotype occurred a few times. The chain carries TRBV7-2 and TRBJ2-1; D may be TRBD1 (6 bases). This CDR3 contains 14 residues. Germline lookup yields CDR1 SGHTA and CDR2 FQGNSA. Between the trimmed V and J ends, which lost 5 bases and 7 bases, there was a span of 15 bases. The CDR3: CASSPVVGQNEQFF. The CDR3 DNA follows: TGTGCCAGCAGCCCTGTGGTGGGACAAAATGAGCAGTTCTTC.

The V and J genes are TRBV2 and TRBJ1-2; the match to TRBD1 covers 8 bases. Trimming took 10 bases from V and 2 from J; bases not matched to a gene: 3. This CDR3 has 12 residues. The germline V gene encodes CDR1 SNHLY and CDR2 FYNNEI. The CDR3 region is CANTGGNYGYTF. As DNA, the CDR3 is TGTGCCAATACAGGGGGAAACTATGGCTACACCTTC.

The chain employs TRBV20-1 and TRBJ1-5, with D possibly TRBD1 on 6 matching bases. V was cut by 2 bases and J by 5 bases, with 13 bases left in between. Germline CDR1 and CDR2: DFQATT and SNEGSKA (reference sequence). CDR3 size: 14 residues. The CDR3 is CSARPQGFDQPQHF. Written as DNA, the CDR3 is TGCAGTGCTAGACCCCAGGGGTTCGATCAGCCCCAGCATTTT.

This chain links TRBV5-1 with TRBJ2-1; perhaps TRBD2 as D (6 bases). The CDR3 has 16 residues. Germline loops: CDR1 SGHRS, CDR2 YFSETQ. Trimming pared 2 bases from V and 4 bases from J, leaving 16 bases between. The CDR3 coding sequence is TGCGCCAGCAGCTTTTCCGGAGTAGCGGTTTACAATGAGCAGTTCTTC. Encoded protein: CASSFSGVAVYNEQFF.

Ten or more counts support this clonotype. The chain is built from TRBV11-2 and TRBJ2-3; D is unclear. Germline-derived CDR1 and CDR2 are SGHAT and FQNNGV. The V end lost 4 bases, the J end lost 2 bases, and 7 bases lay between the germline ends. The CDR3 is made up of 13 amino acids. Written as DNA, the CDR3 is TGTGCCAGCAGCTCAACCATCACAGATACGCAGTATTTT. It codes for CASSSTITDTQYF.

This chain joins TRBV10-3 and TRBJ2-1, with a weak D call TRBD1 (6 bases). CDR1 and CDR2 (germline): ENHRY, SYGVKD. The CDR3 is 14 amino acids. With 11 bases removed from V and 1 base from J, the gap between germline ends came to 15 bases. The CDR3 DNA follows: TGTGCCGCTACAGGGTCTGTGTCCTACAATGAGCAGTTCTTC. This gives the protein CAATGSVSYNEQFF.

The rearrangement uses TRBV11-2 and TRBJ1-5; 9 nucleotides match TRBD1. V dropped 1 base and J dropped 5; count of bases not matched to a gene: 9. Germline CDR1 and CDR2: SGHAT and FQNNGV. The CDR3 length is 17 residues. The CDR3 spells CASSLGQGGRGDQPQHF. CDR3 nucleotide sequence: TGTGCCAGCAGCTTAGGACAGGGGGGAAGGGGCGATCAGCCCCAGCATTTT.

The V gene is TRBV20-1, the J gene TRBJ2-1, with D maybe TRBD2 (5 bases). Germline CDR1 DFQATT, CDR2 SNEGSKA (reference sequence). The CDR3 totals 12 residues. The CDR3 nucleotides read TGCAGCTGCCTAGCAGATTACAATGAGCAGTTCTTC. Translating it yields CSCLADYNEQFF.

The chain joins TRBV7-2 to TRBJ2-2, with TRBD2 as a possible D gene (5 bases). Germline lookup yields CDR1 SGHTA and CDR2 FQGNSA. V shed 5 bases and J shed 9 bases, with 10 bases lying between them. The CDR3 runs to 12 residues. CDR3 bases: TGTGCCAGCAGCCCTGGGAGCTGGGAGCTGTTTTTT. The encoded protein is CASSPGSWELFF.

This clonotype occurred many times. The chain is built from TRBV25-1 and TRBJ2-2; D is uncertain. The V end lost 2 bases, the J end lost 0 bases, and 10 bases lay between the germline ends. The CDR3 length is 16 residues. Germline V CDR1 and CDR2: MGHDK, SYGVNS. The CDR3 DNA reads as TGTGCCAGCAGTGAAGTTGGCGGCGCGAACACCGGGGAGCTGTTTTTT. Translated, it gives CASSEVGGANTGELFF.

This clonotype was detected a few times. This rearrangement joins TRBV20-1 to TRBJ1-2, with D possibly matching TRBD1 (5 bases). The CDR3 spans 14 residues. CDR1 and CDR2 from the germline V gene are DFQATT and SNEGSKA (reference sequence). Deletions cut 6 bases from V and 1 base from J, with 15 bases between. CDR3 region: CSASGGRGNYGYTF. Here the CDR3 DNA reads TGCAGTGCCTCTGGGGGTCGGGGTAACTATGGCTACACCTTC.

This clonotype was picked up a small number of times. The chain employs TRBV6-2 or TRBV6-3 and TRBJ1-1; D is perhaps TRBD1 (5 bases). CDR1 is MNHEY, CDR2 SVGEGT, per germline. This CDR3 comprises 12 residues. V lost 7 bases to trimming and J lost 9 bases, with 15 bases between them. As DNA, the CDR3 is TGTGCCAGCACCCCAAAGAGGGGTCAAGCTTTCTTT. Its protein is CASTPKRGQAFF.

This chain connects TRBV15 to TRBJ2-7; D might be TRBD1 (6 bases). V was trimmed by 8 bases and J by 0 bases, leaving 14 bases between them. Per germline, CDR1 LNHNV and CDR2 YYDKDF (reference sequence). The CDR3 consists of 14 residues. CDR3 sequence reads: CATGTGHSSYEQYF. The CDR3 DNA follows: TGTGCCACCGGCACGGGACACAGCTCCTACGAGCAGTACTTC.

This chain connects TRBV4-2 to TRBJ1-1, with D tentatively TRBD1 (5 bases). This CDR3 is 19 amino acids long. Germline CDR1 and CDR2: LGHNA and YNFKEQ. Trimming pared 3 bases from V and 3 bases from J, leaving 26 bases between. The CDR3 is CASSHLPGRDGAGDTEAFF. CDR3 DNA sequence: TGTGCCAGCAGCCACCTACCCGGCAGGGATGGGGCTGGGGACACTGAAGCTTTCTTT.